Listed below are T cell receptor beta chains from one sample, sequenced in a study of shared clonotypes between healthy human individuals. Using immunoSEQ multiplex PCR, the repertoire was profiled, and TCRdb retains in-frame clones only, with some absent. The sample gives around 600,000 clones, about 98% of which show up once; roughly 0.29% is in the top ten. Sequenced: naive CD8+ T cells sorted from blood. The receptors come from a man aged 25 to 40 in good health. CDR3s include the opening cysteine and the closing phenylalanine or tryptophan. A D gene is named only where the DNA matches it firmly. Where a row states a size, it is once, few, many or the class of an expanded clone; other rows omit it.

.,.,TRBV11-2,TRBJ2-5,TGTGCCAGCAGCTATCAGGCCGCCCAAGAGACCCAGTACTTC,CASSYQAAQETQYF
.,.,TRBV5-4,TRBJ2-2,TGTGCCAGCAGCTTAGGGGGGCGTCCTGCCGGGGAGCTGTTTTTT,CASSLGGRPAGELFF
.,.,TRBV11-2,TRBJ2-1,TGTGCCAGCAGCTATATACTAGCTAGCTCCTACAATGAGCAGTTCTTC,CASSYILASSYNEQFF
TRBD1,.,TRBV10-1,TRBJ1-1,TGCGCCAGCAGTGAGTCGACAGGGCTTTCGAACACTGAAGCTTTCTTT,CASSESTGLSNTEAFF
.,.,TRBV4-1,TRBJ2-1,TGCGCCAGCAGCCAAGCTGGGGGAGGCTCCTACAATGAGCAGTTCTTC,CASSQAGGGSYNEQFF
.,.,TRBV28,TRBJ2-7,TGTGCCAGCAGTTCGGAGACCTACGAGCAGTACTTC,CASSSETYEQYF
TRBD1,.,TRBV4-1,TRBJ2-1,TGCGCCAGCAGCCAAGATCCCGGGACAGGGGTCTCGGGGCAGTTCTTC,CASSQDPGTGVSGQFF
TRBD2,.,TRBV27,TRBJ2-7,TGTGCCAGCAGTCCAACGGGACTACCCTCCTACGAGCAGTACTTC,CASSPTGLPSYEQYF
.,once,TRBV9,TRBJ2-1,TGTGCCAGCAGCTCCGAAGGGGGAGACTACAATGAGCAGTTCTTC,CASSSEGGDYNEQFF
TRBD2,.,TRBV29-1,TRBJ2-7,TGCAGCGTTGAAGGAACTAGCGGGAGTTCCTACGAGCAGTACTTC,CSVEGTSGSSYEQYF
.,.,TRBV2,TRBJ2-5,TGTGCCATGCACCCCAATGGACAAGGCGAGACCCAGTACTTC,CAMHPNGQGETQYF
.,.,TRBV7-9,TRBJ1-1,TGTGCCAGCAGCCCGCCTCGGGGGAAGTCGAACACTGAAGCTTTCTTT,CASSPPRGKSNTEAFF
TRBD2,.,TRBV29-1,TRBJ2-7,TGCAGCGTTACACCTAGCGGGAGGGCGGGGGAGCAGTACTTC,CSVTPSGRAGEQYF
.,.,TRBV4-1,TRBJ2-3,TGCGCCAGCAGCGAAAGGGACTCTTCCAGCACAGATACGCAGTATTTT,CASSERDSSSTDTQYF
.,.,TRBV7-9,TRBJ1-1,TGTGCCAGCAGCGACGCGGGACAAGAAGCTTTCTTT,CASSDAGQEAFF
.,.,TRBV15,TRBJ2-1,TGTGCCACCAGCAGGAAACGAACCGAAGCCTACAATGAGCAGTTCTTC,CATSRKRTEAYNEQFF
.,.,TRBV5-6,TRBJ2-3,TGTGCCAGCAGCCACAGCTTGTGGACTGTGCGCACAGATACGCAGTATTTT,CASSHSLWTVRTDTQYF
TRBD2,.,TRBV7-3,TRBJ2-5,TGTGCCAGCAGCCAAGAAGCGGGGCCCCAAGAGACCCAGTACTTC,CASSQEAGPQETQYF
.,.,TRBV7-6,TRBJ2-3,TGTGCCAGCAGGGCCAGCGTTACTAGCACAGATACGCAGTATTTT,CASRASVTSTDTQYF
.,.,TRBV9,TRBJ2-7,TGTGCCAGCAGCCCCTCAGGGGTGTCCTACGAGCAGTACTTC,CASSPSGVSYEQYF
.,.,TRBV13,TRBJ1-2,TGTGCCAGCAGCTTAGGCCTGGCCGCCTTCCACTATGGCTACACCTTC,CASSLGLAAFHYGYTF
.,.,TRBV7-8,TRBJ2-3,TGTGCCAGCAGCGACAGCACAGATACGCAGTATTTT,CASSDSTDTQYF
.,once,TRBV28,TRBJ2-2,TGTGCCAGCAGTTCGGGTCCCGAAATAGACGGGGAGCTGTTTTTT,CASSSGPEIDGELFF
.,.,TRBV18,TRBJ1-3,TGTGCCAGCTCAATGGGTACTAAAAACACCATATATTTT,CASSMGTKNTIYF
.,once,TRBV4-3,TRBJ1-3,TGCGCCAGCAGCCAAGGGCCGGGCCAATCTTCTGGAAACACCATATATTTT,CASSQGPGQSSGNTIYF
TRBD2,.,TRBV2,TRBJ2-3,TGTGCCAGCAGTGTTCTAGCGGGAGAGACAGATACGCAGTATTTT,CASSVLAGETDTQYF
TRBD2,.,TRBV7-9,TRBJ2-3,TGTGCCAGCAGCTTACAACTAGCGGGCCTCACAGATACGCAGTATTTT,CASSLQLAGLTDTQYF
.,.,TRBV29-1,TRBJ1-1,TGCAGCGTCTCGGGCACTGAAGCTTTCTTT,CSVSGTEAFF
.,.,TRBV6-5,TRBJ2-7,TGTGCCAGCAGTAAAATACAGGGTTCCCCCTACGAGCAGTACTTC,CASSKIQGSPYEQYF
.,.,TRBV5-1,TRBJ1-1,TGCGCCAGCAGTCCCGTCAGGGGAGGCACTGAAGCTTTCTTT,CASSPVRGGTEAFF
.,once,TRBV15,TRBJ2-5,TGTGCCACCAGCAGAGAACTAGTCCTTGGGCAAGAGACCCAGTACTTC,CATSRELVLGQETQYF
.,.,TRBV9,TRBJ2-5,TGTGCCAGCAGCGTTTTTACAGGACCCCAAGAGACCCAGTACTTC,CASSVFTGPQETQYF
TRBD2,.,TRBV6-6,TRBJ2-1,TGTGCCAGTCCGCCACTAGCGGGGAAAACCTACAATGAGCAGTTCTTC,CASPPLAGKTYNEQFF
TRBD2,.,TRBV4-3,TRBJ2-3,TGCGCCAGCAGCCAAGAAACAGCGGGGGTAGGGACAGATACGCAGTATTTT,CASSQETAGVGTDTQYF
TRBD2,.,TRBV27,TRBJ2-1,TGTGCCAGCAGTTTAGGGGGGCTAGCGGGAGGTGAGCAGTTCTTC,CASSLGGLAGGEQFF
.,.,TRBV7-7,TRBJ2-2,TGTGCCAGCAGCCCAGGACCAATGACCGGGGAGCTGTTTTTT,CASSPGPMTGELFF
.,.,TRBV7-8,TRBJ2-7,TGTGCCAGCAGCTTAGGGGACGAGCAGTACTTC,CASSLGDEQYF
.,.,TRBV5-8,TRBJ2-7,TGTGCCAGCAGCTACGAACTCATTCAGGGCGAGCAGTACTTC,CASSYELIQGEQYF
.,.,TRBV7-9,TRBJ2-5,TGTGCCAGCAGCCCCCCACAGGGTCCGAGGGCCCAGTACTTC,CASSPPQGPRAQYF
.,.,TRBV7-7,TRBJ2-7,TGTGCCAGCAGCTTAGCGGCAGGGAACGAGCAGTACTTC,CASSLAAGNEQYF
.,.,TRBV11-2,TRBJ2-5,TGTGCCAGCAGCTTATCTACGGAGACCCAGTACTTC,CASSLSTETQYF
.,.,TRBV5-6,TRBJ2-5,TGTGCCAGCAGCTTCCAAGGGGACATCGGAGAGACCCAGTACTTC,CASSFQGDIGETQYF
.,.,TRBV7-6,TRBJ1-1,TGTGCCAGCAGCTTAGCCCAGTTGAACACTGAAGCTTTCTTT,CASSLAQLNTEAFF
.,.,TRBV6-5,TRBJ1-5,TGTGCCAGCAGTTTCTTCTGGACGGAAAACAATCAGCCCCAGCATTTT,CASSFFWTENNQPQHF
TRBD1,.,TRBV4-3,TRBJ2-3,TGCGCCAGCAGCCAAGATCCGGTTAGCACCGGGACAGCCACAGATACGCAGTATTTT,CASSQDPVSTGTATDTQYF
TRBD1,once,TRBV25-1,TRBJ2-2,TGTGCCAGCAGGAGACAGGGCTTGAGCACCGGGGAGCTGTTTTTT,CASRRQGLSTGELFF
.,.,TRBV6-5,TRBJ2-7,TGTGCCAGCAGCTACAGACCAGGACCCCCTGCCTACGAGCAGTACTTC,CASSYRPGPPAYEQYF
.,.,TRBV6-5,TRBJ2-5,TGTGCCAGCAGCTATACCCCTTCCAGGGAGACCCAGTACTTC,CASSYTPSRETQYF
.,once,TRBV9,TRBJ2-7,TGTGCCAGCAGCGTGGGAGGAGGGTTGAGGTACGAGCAGTACTTC,CASSVGGGLRYEQYF
TRBD1,.,TRBV27,TRBJ1-5,TGTGCCAGCAGCGCCGGGACAGGGGCTATCAATCAGCCCCAGCATTTT,CASSAGTGAINQPQHF
.,.,TRBV6-5,TRBJ1-1,TGTGCCAGCAGTTTCTACGGACAGACAGAAGCTTTCTTT,CASSFYGQTEAFF
.,.,TRBV29-1,TRBJ2-7,TGCAGCGTTACATACCTCTACGAGCAGTACTTC,CSVTYLYEQYF
TRBD2,once,TRBV29-1,TRBJ2-3,TGCAGCGTTGTCAACCTAGCGGGATCCGCAGATACGCAGTATTTT,CSVVNLAGSADTQYF
.,.,TRBV6-6,TRBJ2-2,TGTGCCAGCTTTCAGCCGTCGTACACCGGGGAGCTGTTTTTT,CASFQPSYTGELFF
.,.,TRBV27,TRBJ1-2,TGTGCCAGCAGTCTAAGGGACGGATCCTATGGCTACACCTTC,CASSLRDGSYGYTF